The clone carrying this TCR beta chain was counted a single time. V was clipped by 3 bases and J by 2 bases, with 12 bases between them. Looked up from germline, CDR1 is SGHTA and CDR2 is FQGNSA. This CDR3 spans 15 amino acids. The data are from a study of shared clonotypes between healthy human individuals. Produced via immunoSEQ multiplex PCR; TCRdb's table is partial and in-frame only. In the table there are some 1 million clones, about 76% of which are singletons. The genes are TRBV7-2 and TRBJ2-3, with D hard to call. The sequence was obtained from a man aged 18-30 years in good health. The specimen sequenced was memory CD4+ T cells sorted from blood. Subset described: CD45RA-negative fraction. The CDR3 spells CASSLNSRVTDTQYF. For the CDR3, the DNA is TGTGCCAGCAGCTTGAACTCTCGAGTCACAGATACGCAGTATTTT.